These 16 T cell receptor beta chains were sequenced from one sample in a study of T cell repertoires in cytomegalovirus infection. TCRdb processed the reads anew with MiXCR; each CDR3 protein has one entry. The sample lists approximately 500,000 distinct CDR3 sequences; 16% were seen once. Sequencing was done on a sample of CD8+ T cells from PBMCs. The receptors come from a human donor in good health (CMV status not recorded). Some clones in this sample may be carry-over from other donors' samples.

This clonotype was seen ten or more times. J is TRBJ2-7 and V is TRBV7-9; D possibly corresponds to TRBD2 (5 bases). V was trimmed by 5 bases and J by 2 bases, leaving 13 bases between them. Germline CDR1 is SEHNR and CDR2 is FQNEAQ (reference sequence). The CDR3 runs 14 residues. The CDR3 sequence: CASSPAAGPYEQYF. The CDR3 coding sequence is TGTGCCAGCAGCCCCGCCGCGGGCCCCTACGAGCAGTACTTC.

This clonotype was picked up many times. The CDR3 DNA is TGCGCCAGCAGCCAAGAACAGACAGTCTATGGCTACACCTTC. This sequence encodes CASSQEQTVYGYTF. The J gene is TRBJ1-2, the V gene TRBV4-1; D is perhaps TRBD1 (5 bases). CDR3 length: 14 residues. Per the germline V gene, CDR1 is MGHRA and CDR2 is YSYEKL. V was pared by 0 bases and J by 4 bases, with 9 bases between.

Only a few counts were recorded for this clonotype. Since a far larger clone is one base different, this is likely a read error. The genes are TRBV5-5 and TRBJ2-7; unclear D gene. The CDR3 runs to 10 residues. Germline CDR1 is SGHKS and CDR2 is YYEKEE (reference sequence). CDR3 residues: CASSSDEQYF. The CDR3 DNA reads TGTGCCAGCAGCTCCGACGAGCAGTACTTC.

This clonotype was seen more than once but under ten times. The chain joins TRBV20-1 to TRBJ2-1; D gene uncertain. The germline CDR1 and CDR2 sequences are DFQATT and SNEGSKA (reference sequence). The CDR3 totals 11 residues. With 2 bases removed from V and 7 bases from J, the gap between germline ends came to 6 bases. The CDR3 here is CSARSQNEQFF. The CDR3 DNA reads TGCAGTGCTAGATCCCAGAATGAGCAGTTCTTC.

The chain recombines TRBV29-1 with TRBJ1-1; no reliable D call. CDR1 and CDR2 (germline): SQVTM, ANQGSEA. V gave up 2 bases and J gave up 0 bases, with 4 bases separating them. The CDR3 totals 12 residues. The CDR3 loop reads CSVESMNTEAFF. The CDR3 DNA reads TGCAGCGTTGAATCCATGAACACTGAAGCTTTCTTT.

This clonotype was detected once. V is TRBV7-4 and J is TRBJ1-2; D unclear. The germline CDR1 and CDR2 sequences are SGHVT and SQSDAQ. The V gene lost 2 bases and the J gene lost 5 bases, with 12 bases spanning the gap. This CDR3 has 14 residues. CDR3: CASSLISAEYGYTF. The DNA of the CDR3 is TGTGCCAGCAGCTTAATTTCGGCGGAGTATGGCTACACCTTC. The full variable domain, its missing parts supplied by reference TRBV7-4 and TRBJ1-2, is GAGVSQSPRYKVAKRGRDVALRCDSISGHVTLYWYRQTLGQGSEVLTYSQSDAQRDKSGRPSGRFSAERPERSVSTLKIQRTEQGDSAVYLCASSLISAEYGYTFGSGTRLTVV.

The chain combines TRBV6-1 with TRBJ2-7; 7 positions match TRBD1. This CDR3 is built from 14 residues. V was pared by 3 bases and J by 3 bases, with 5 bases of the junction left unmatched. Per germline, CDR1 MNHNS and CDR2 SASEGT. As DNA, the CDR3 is TGTGCCAGCAGTGAGTCGGGACAGCGCTACGAGCAGTACTTC. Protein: CASSESGQRYEQYF.

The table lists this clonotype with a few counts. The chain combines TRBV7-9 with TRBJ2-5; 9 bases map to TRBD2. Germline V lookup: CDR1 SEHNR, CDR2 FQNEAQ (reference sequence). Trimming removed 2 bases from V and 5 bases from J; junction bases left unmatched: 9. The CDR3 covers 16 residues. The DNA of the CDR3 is TGTGCCAGCAGCTTACGGGGGACTAGCAGTAGGGAGACCCAGTACTTC. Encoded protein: CASSLRGTSSRETQYF.

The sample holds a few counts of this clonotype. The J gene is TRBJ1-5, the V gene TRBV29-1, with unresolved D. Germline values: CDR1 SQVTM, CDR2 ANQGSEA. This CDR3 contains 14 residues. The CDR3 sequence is CRIKRTVGNQPQHF. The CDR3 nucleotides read TGCAGAATCAAACGTACAGTTGGCAATCAGCCCCAGCATTTT.

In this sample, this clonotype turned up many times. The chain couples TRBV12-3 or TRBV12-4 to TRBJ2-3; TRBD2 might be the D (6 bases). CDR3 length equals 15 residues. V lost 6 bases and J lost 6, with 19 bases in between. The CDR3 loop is CASSRDGGDFDTQYF. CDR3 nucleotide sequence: TGTGCCAGCAGCCGCGACGGGGGAGACTTCGATACGCAGTATTTT.

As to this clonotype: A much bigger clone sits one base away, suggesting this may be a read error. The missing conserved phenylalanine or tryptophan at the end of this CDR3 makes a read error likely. The CDR3 DNA reads as TGTGCCAGCAGCTTAAACATTTGGACCGAGACCCAGTACTTA. Protein: CASSLNIWTETQYL. The chain has TRBV7-6 and TRBJ2-5; D remains ambiguous. Germline CDR1 reads SGHVS; CDR2 reads FNYEAQ. The V end was cut by 2 bases, the J end by 5 bases, with 12 bases between. CDR3 length: 14 amino acids.

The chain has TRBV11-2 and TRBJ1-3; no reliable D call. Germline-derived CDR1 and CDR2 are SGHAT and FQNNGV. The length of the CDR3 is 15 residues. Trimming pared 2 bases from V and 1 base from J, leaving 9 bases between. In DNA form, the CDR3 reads TGTGCCAGCAGCTTATGGCTCCCGTCTGGAAACACCATATATTTT. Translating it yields CASSLWLPSGNTIYF.

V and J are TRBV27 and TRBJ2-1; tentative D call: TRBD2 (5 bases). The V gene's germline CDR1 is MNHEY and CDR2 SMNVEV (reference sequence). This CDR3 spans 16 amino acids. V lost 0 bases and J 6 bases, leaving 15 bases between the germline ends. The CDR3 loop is CASSLSSGERSNEQFF. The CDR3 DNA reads TGTGCCAGCAGTTTATCCTCCGGGGAAAGATCCAATGAGCAGTTCTTC.

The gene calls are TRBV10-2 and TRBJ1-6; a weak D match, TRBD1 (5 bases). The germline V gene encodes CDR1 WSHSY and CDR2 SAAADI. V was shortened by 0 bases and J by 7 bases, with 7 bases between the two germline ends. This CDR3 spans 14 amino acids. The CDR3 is CASSESGVNSPLHF. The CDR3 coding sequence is TGCGCCAGCAGTGAGTCAGGGGTAAATTCACCCCTCCACTTT.

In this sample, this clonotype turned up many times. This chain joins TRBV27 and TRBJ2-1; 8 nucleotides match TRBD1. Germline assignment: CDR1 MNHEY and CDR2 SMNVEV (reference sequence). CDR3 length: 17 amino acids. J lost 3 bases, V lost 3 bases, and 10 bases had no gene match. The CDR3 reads CASSFSDATGVYNEQFF. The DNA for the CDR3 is TGTGCCAGCAGTTTTAGTGACGCGACAGGGGTCTACAATGAGCAGTTCTTC.

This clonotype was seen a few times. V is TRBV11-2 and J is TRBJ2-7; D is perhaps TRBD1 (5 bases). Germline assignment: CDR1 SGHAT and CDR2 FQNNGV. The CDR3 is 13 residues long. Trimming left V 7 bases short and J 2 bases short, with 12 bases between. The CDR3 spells CASIDGAAYEQYF. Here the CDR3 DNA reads TGTGCCAGCATCGATGGGGCAGCCTACGAGCAGTACTTC.